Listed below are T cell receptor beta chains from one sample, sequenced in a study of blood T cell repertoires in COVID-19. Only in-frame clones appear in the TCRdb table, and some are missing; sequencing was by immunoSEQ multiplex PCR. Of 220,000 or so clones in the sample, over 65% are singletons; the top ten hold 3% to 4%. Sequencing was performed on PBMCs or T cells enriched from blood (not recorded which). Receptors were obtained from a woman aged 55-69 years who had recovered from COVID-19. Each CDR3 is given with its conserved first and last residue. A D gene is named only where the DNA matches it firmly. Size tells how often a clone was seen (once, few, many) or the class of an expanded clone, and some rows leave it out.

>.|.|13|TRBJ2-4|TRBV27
TGTGCCAGCAGTTTAGGGGGGAGAGGCATTCAGTACTTC
CASSLGGRGIQYF
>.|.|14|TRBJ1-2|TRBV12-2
TGTGCAAGACACGACCATAGCCTCAACTATGGCTACACCTTC
CARHDHSLNYGYTF
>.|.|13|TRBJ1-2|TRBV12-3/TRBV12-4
TGTGCCAGCAGTTTAGCCCACGTAGATGGCTACACCTTC
CASSLAHVDGYTF
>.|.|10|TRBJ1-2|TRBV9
TGTGCCAGCAGCGTCAGGCGCTACACCTTC
CASSVRRYTF
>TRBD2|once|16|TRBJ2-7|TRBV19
TGTGCCAGTAGCAGACCCGGGACTAGCGGATCCTACGAGCAGTACTTC
CASSRPGTSGSYEQYF
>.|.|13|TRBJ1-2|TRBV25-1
TGTGCCAGCAGTGGGCCTGGTAACTATGGCTACACCTTC
CASSGPGNYGYTF
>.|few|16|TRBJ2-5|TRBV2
TGTTCATCAGCAATGGGAGACCAAGGGATCCAAGAGACCCAGTACTTC
CSSAMGDQGIQETQYF
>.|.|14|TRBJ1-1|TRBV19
TGTGCCAGTAGTATTTCGGGGGGCGCCGCTGAAGCTTTCTTT
CASSISGGAAEAFF
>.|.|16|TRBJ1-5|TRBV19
TGTGCCAGTAGTACCCGACAGAGCCTTGGCAATCAGCCCCAGCATTTT
CASSTRQSLGNQPQHF
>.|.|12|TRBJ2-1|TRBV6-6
TGTGCCAGCAGTTATTTCGCGGATGAGCAGTTCTTC
CASSYFADEQFF
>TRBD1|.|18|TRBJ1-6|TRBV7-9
TGTGCCAGCAGGGAGGGACAGGGGACCTCTCTTTCCAATTCACCCCTCCACTTT
CASREGQGTSLSNSPLHF
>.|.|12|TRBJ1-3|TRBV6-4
TGTGCCAGCAGTGGCAGGGGAAACACCATATATTTT
CASSGRGNTIYF
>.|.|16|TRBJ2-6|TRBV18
TGTGCCAGCTCACTGGCCGTTTCCTCTGGGGCCAACGTCCTGACTTTC
CASSLAVSSGANVLTF
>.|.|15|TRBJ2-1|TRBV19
TGTGCCAGTACACCGGGACTGGGCGTCTACAATGAGCAGTTCTTC
CASTPGLGVYNEQFF
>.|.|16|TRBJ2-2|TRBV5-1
TGCGCCAGCAGCTTGACACATACAGGGAACACCGGGGAGCTGTTTTTT
CASSLTHTGNTGELFF
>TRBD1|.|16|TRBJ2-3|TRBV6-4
TGTGCCAGCAGTGACTCCCGGACAGGAGCCCCAGATACGCAGTATTTT
CASSDSRTGAPDTQYF
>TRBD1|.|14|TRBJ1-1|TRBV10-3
TGTGCCATCAGTGAAGGACAGGGTAGGGCTGAAGCTTTCTTT
CAISEGQGRAEAFF
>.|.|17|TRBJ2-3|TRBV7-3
TGTGCCAGCAGCTTAACGGGGGCCTCCACTTCCACAGATACGCAGTATTTT
CASSLTGASTSTDTQYF
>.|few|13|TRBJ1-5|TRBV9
TGTGCCAGCAGCGTCGGGTTCGATCAGCCCCAGCATTTT
CASSVGFDQPQHF
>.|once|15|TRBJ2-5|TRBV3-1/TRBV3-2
TGTGCCAGCAGCCAATTCCTAACGGGTGGTGAGACCCAGTACTTC
CASSQFLTGGETQYF
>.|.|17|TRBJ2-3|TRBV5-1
TGCGCCAGCAGCCCTGGTGGAGGTTCGACTAGCACAGATACGCAGTATTTT
CASSPGGGSTSTDTQYF
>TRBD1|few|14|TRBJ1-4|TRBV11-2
TGTGCCAGCAGCCTTGGACAGGGAGTGGAAAAACTGTTTTTT
CASSLGQGVEKLFF
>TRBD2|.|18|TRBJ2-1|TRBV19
TGTGCCAGTAGTATAGATTCAGGGACTAGCCAAAAAAACAATGAGCAGTTCTTC
CASSIDSGTSQKNNEQFF
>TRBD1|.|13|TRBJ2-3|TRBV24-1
TGTGCCACCAGGGACAGGGGCACAGATACGCAGTATTTT
CATRDRGTDTQYF
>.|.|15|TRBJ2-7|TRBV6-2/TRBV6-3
TGTGCCAGCAGTCTCGACTCCCCGGTGACCTACGAGCAGTACTTC
CASSLDSPVTYEQYF
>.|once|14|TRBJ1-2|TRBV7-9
TGTGCCAGCAGCTTAGAAGGCAGGGGTTATGGCTACACCTTC
CASSLEGRGYGYTF
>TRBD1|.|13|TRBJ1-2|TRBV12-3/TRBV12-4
TGTGCCAGCACCTGGGACAGGGTATATGGCTACACCTTC
CASTWDRVYGYTF
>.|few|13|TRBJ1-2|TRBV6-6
TGTGCCAGCTCCCCAGGCTCCAACTATGGCTACACCTTC
CASSPGSNYGYTF
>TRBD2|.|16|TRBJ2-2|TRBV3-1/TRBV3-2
TGTGCCAGCAGCCAAGGTAGCGGGACGGTCTCCGGGGAGCTGTTTTTT
CASSQGSGTVSGELFF
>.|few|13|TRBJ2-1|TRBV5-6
TGTGCCAGCAGCCCTCGACGGACGGGGGAGCAGTTCTTC
CASSPRRTGEQFF
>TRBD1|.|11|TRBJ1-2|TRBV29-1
TGCAGCGTCTCCACAGGGGGTGGCTACACCTTC
CSVSTGGGYTF
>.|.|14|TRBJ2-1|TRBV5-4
TGTGCCAGCAGCGCACCCGGGAGCCACAATGAGCAGTTCTTC
CASSAPGSHNEQFF
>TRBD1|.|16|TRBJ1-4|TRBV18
TGTGCCAGCTCACCAAGGACAGGATCAACTAATGAAAAACTGTTTTTT
CASSPRTGSTNEKLFF
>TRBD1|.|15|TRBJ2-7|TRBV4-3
TGCGCCAGCAGCCAAGCCGACAGGGGTCCGTACGAGCAGTACTTC
CASSQADRGPYEQYF
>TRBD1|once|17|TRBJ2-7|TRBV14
TGTGCCAGCAGCCATTTATCGACAGGGAGTCTTTTCGGCGAGCAGTACTTC
CASSHLSTGSLFGEQYF
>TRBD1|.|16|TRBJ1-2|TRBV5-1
TGCGCCAGCAGCCAAGTGGGGACAGGGGGGAACTATGGCTACACCTTC
CASSQVGTGGNYGYTF
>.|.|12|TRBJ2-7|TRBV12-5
TGTGCTAGTGGACAAAAAACCTCCGAGCAGTACTTC
CASGQKTSEQYF
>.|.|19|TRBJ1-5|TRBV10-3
TGTGCCATCAGCACTTCCTCAGGGGCCGGGGGGGCAAGCAATCAGCCCCAGCATTTT
CAISTSSGAGGASNQPQHF
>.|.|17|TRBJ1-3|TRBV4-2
TGTGCCAGCAGCCAGTCCTCTCAGGGGAGCTCTGGAAACACCATATATTTT
CASSQSSQGSSGNTIYF
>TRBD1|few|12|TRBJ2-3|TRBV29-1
TGCAGCGCCAGACAGGGGCGAGATACGCAGTATTTT
CSARQGRDTQYF
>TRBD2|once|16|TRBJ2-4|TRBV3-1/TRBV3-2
TGTGCCAGCAGCCCTCGACTAGCGATAGCCAAAAACATTCAGTACTTC
CASSPRLAIAKNIQYF
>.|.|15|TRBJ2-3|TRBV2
TGTGCCAGCAGCTCTACTAGCCGCAGCACAGATACGCAGTATTTT
CASSSTSRSTDTQYF